The text below deals with one T cell receptor (beta chain). Its specificity is not known. This entry is derived from a study of T-cell memory formation after mild COVID-19. For the study at large: Most TCR clusters belonged to a single donor. General observations from the study: A second wave of clones peaked on day 37, and their SARS-CoV-2 specificity went unconfirmed. Cross-reactive memory appears to have joined, as suggested by some responding clones showing up in pre-infection memory.

TCRdb used MiXCR to reprocess the 5' RACE reads, holding one entry per CDR3 protein. This sample has some 450,000 distinct CDR3 sequences, with roughly 17% found just once. This CDR3 comprises 14 residues. V was clipped by 0 bases and J by 6 bases, with 14 bases between them. Germline lookup yields CDR1 GTSNPN and CDR2 SVGIG (reference sequence). The TCR comes from a man between 18 and 29 years old who had mild COVID-19 (a few samples of this study predate the infection). Cell type and time point are not known. This chain uses TRBV30 with TRBJ1-1; TRBD1 might be the D (5 bases). The sequencing input was PBMCs or a T cell subset sorted from them (not recorded which). The CDR3 coding sequence is TGTGCCTGGAGTGTAGGGGTAAGGGGTTCTGAAGCTTTCTTT. Protein sequence: CAWSVGVRGSEAFF.